The 12 T cell receptor beta chains below were found in one sample sequenced in a study of T cells in Graves' hyperthyroidism and ophthalmopathy. Using RNA transcripts as the source, TCR beta CDR3 regions were amplified. The HTBI primer set was used in a first-round RT-PCR of the TCR CDR3. TCRdb reprocessed the multiplex PCR reads via MiXCR and lists one record per CDR3 protein. This sample has approximately 600,000 distinct CDR3 sequences, with roughly 14% found just once. The material sequenced was blood. The receptors originated from a woman aged 40 to 55 with Graves' ophthalmopathy.

This clonotype was seen a handful of times. This chain uses TRBV4-1 with TRBJ2-7; the D gene is possibly TRBD2 (5 bases). V was trimmed by 4 bases and J by 2 bases, leaving 12 bases between them. CDR3 size: 14 residues. Germline CDR1 is MGHRA and CDR2 is YSYEKL. This CDR3 reads CASSPDSSAYEQYF. The CDR3, as DNA: TGCGCCAGCAGCCCGGACTCGTCTGCCTACGAGCAGTACTTC.

This clonotype was detected a few times. This chain connects TRBV12-3 or TRBV12-4 to TRBJ2-5; the D gene is possibly TRBD1 (5 bases). V dropped 6 bases and J dropped 5 bases, with 10 bases sitting between them. The CDR3 loop spans 12 amino acids. CDR3 DNA sequence: TGTGCCAGCAGCCTGAAGGGGGAGACCCAGTACTTC. It translates to CASSLKGETQYF.

The gene calls are TRBV10-2 and TRBJ2-3; 11 nucleotides match TRBD2. Germline V gene lookup returns CDR1 WSHSY and CDR2 SAAADI. The ends lost 9 bases at V and 2 bases at J; junction bases unmatched: 4. There are 14 residues in the CDR3. The CDR3 is CASTSGRITDTQYF. The CDR3 DNA follows: TGCGCCAGTACTAGCGGGAGAATCACAGATACGCAGTATTTT.

This clonotype was recorded at least ten times. The chain links TRBV10-3 to TRBJ2-5; D gene ambiguous. V lost 5 bases, J lost 3 bases, and 7 bases lay in between. Germline CDR1 reads ENHRY; CDR2 reads SYGVKD. This CDR3 region has 12 residues. CDR3: CAISRPEETQYF. As DNA, the CDR3 is TGTGCCATCAGTCGTCCTGAAGAGACCCAGTACTTC.

The chain links TRBV12-3 or TRBV12-4 to TRBJ2-5; 14 bases fit TRBD2. The ends lost 6 bases at V and 0 bases at J; junction bases unmatched: 6. The CDR3 totals 17 residues. This chain's CDR3 is CASSQGLAGGNQETQYF. In nucleotides, the CDR3 is TGTGCCAGCAGCCAAGGACTAGCGGGGGGAAACCAAGAGACCCAGTACTTC.

This clonotype was counted between two and nine times. The chain links TRBV20-1 to TRBJ2-7; 13 bases agree with TRBD2. The length of the CDR3 is 14 residues. V lost 5 bases and J lost 4; bases outside the gene matches: 5. Germline V gene lookup returns CDR1 DFQATT and CDR2 SNEGSKA (reference sequence). CDR3 DNA sequence: TGCAGTGCTTTCGGGACTAGCGGGGCATACGAGCAGTACTTC. This sequence encodes CSAFGTSGAYEQYF.

The sample holds a few counts of this clonotype. The CDR3 loop is CSGATGSSGNTIYF. CDR3 sequence (DNA): TGCAGCGGCGCCACGGGTAGCTCTGGAAACACCATATATTTT. The chain carries TRBV29-1 and TRBJ1-3, with no clear D. CDR3 length equals 14 residues. Trimming took off 7 bases at V and 0 bases at J, with 13 bases between the two ends. CDR1 is SQVTM, CDR2 ANQGSEA, per germline.

The CDR3 DNA is TGCAGTGCTAGAGCCGCGGGCCCTTATAGCAATCAGCCCCAGCATTTT. Its translation is CSARAAGPYSNQPQHF. This chain connects TRBV20-1 to TRBJ1-5; the D is unclear. V lost 1 base to trimming and J lost 0 bases, with 13 bases between them. The CDR3 has 16 amino acids. CDR1 and CDR2 (germline): DFQATT, SNEGSKA (reference sequence).

This sequence joins TRBV11-1 and TRBJ1-2, with 7 nucleotides matching TRBD1. The CDR3 is 14 amino acids. The germline V gene encodes CDR1 SGHAT and CDR2 FQDESV (reference sequence). Losses at the gene ends were 7 bases for V and 6 bases for J; bases not matched to a gene: 11. CDR3 sequence reads: CASTRKPGGNGYTF. CDR3 DNA: TGTGCCAGCACCCGGAAGCCAGGGGGGAATGGCTACACCTTC. Variable domain in full (rest from reference TRBV11-1 and TRBJ1-2): EAEVAQSPRYKITEKSQAVAFWCDPISGHATLYWYRQILGQGPELLVQFQDESVVDDSQLPKDRFSAERLKGVDSTLKIQPAELGDSAMYLCASTRKPGGNGYTFGSGTRLTVV.

This clonotype was counted many times. This chain links TRBV7-2 with TRBJ1-1; D may be TRBD1 (5 bases). Trimming took off 1 base at V and 6 bases at J, with 12 bases between the two ends. CDR1 SGHTA and CDR2 FQGNSA come from the germline V gene. The CDR3 runs 14 residues. Written as DNA, the CDR3 is TGTGCCAGCAGCTTAGGGGTGTCGGGGCCTGAAGCTTTCTTT. Translating it yields CASSLGVSGPEAFF.

The rearrangement joins TRBV5-4 to TRBJ1-2; possibly TRBD1 for D (5 bases). Per germline, CDR1 SGHNT and CDR2 YYREEE (reference sequence). The CDR3 length is 16 residues. Trimming stripped 0 bases from V and 5 bases from J, with 17 bases between. CDR3 nucleotide sequence: TGTGCCAGCAGCTTGGATCGGACGGGACTAGGATATGGCTACACCTTC. Amino acid sequence: CASSLDRTGLGYGYTF.

A note on this clonotype: A much bigger clone sits one base away, suggesting this may be a read error. The gene calls are TRBV12-3 or TRBV12-4 and TRBJ2-5, with D perhaps TRBD2 (6 bases). Trimming removed 2 bases from V and 1 base from J, with 11 bases in between. This CDR3 contains 15 residues. CDR3 in amino acids: CASSLFGGTQETQYF. CDR3 nucleotide sequence: TGTGCCAGCAGTTTATTCGGCGGGACCCAAGAGACCCAGTACTTC.